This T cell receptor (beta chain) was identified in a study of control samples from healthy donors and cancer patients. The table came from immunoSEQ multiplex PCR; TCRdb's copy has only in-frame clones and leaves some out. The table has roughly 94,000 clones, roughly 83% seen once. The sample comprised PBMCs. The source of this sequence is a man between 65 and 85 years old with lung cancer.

DNA of the CDR3: TGTGCCTGGAGTTGGATGAACACCGGGGAGCTGTTTTTT. Encoded protein: CAWSWMNTGELFF. J is TRBJ2-2 and V is TRBV30; D not certain. This CDR3 is 13 amino acids long. V shed 2 bases and J shed 1 base, with 5 bases lying between them. CDR1 is GTSNPN, CDR2 SVGIG, per germline (reference sequence).